The clone carrying this T cell receptor beta chain was observed once. Its antigen is unidentified. The CDR3 spans 14 residues. The V gene lost 0 bases and the J gene lost 2 bases, with 7 bases spanning the gap. From germline, CDR1 is LGHNA and CDR2 YSLEER. Sequencing followed a ViraFEST assay step that expanded antigen-specific CD4+ T cells with viral peptide pools. When ten to eleven days of culture had elapsed, CD4+ T cells were isolated. Nucleocapsid antibodies stayed negative before and after vaccination, showing no earlier SARS-CoV-2 infection. Each culture well received a few million PBMC. These cells were then cultured in IMDM with roughly 9 IU/ml IL-2 and 10 ug/ml peptides. Days 3 and 7 saw half the medium replaced with IL-2 medium. Libraries were prepared by immunoSEQ multiplex PCR; TCRdb keeps only in-frame clonotypes and omits some of them. There are just under 45,000 clones in the sample; around 78% occur only once, and 11% lies in the top ten.

The data belong to a study of vaccination effects on CD4 cells after COVID-19. Across the whole study: Of the BNT162b2 and mRNA-1273 vaccines, participants received two doses of one or the other.

Study-level findings and limits: Convalescent patients numbered few in the study; early post-infection timepoints were missing entirely.

The gene calls are TRBV4-3 and TRBJ1-2; D call uncertain. This specimen was CD4+ T cells from PBMCs cultured with SARS-CoV-2 spike peptides, taken before COVID-19 vaccination. This TCR derives from a human donor who received a COVID-19 vaccine. CDR3 sequence: CASSQEVGNYGYTF. The CDR3 bases are TGCGCCAGCAGCCAAGAGGTGGGGAACTATGGCTACACCTTC.